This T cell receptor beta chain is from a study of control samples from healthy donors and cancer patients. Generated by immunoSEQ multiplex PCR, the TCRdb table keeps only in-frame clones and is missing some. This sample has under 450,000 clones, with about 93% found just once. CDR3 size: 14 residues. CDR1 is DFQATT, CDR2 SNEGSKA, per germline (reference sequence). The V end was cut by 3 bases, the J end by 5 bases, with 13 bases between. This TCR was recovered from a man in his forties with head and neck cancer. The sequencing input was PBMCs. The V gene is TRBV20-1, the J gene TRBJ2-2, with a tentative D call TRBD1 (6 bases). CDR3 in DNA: TGCAGTGCTAGTCTACAGGGTCGGACCGGGGAGCTGTTTTTT. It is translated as CSASLQGRTGELFF.